These 18 T cell receptor beta chains came from one sample sequenced in a study of T cell responses to AZD1222 COVID-19 vaccine. Some clones are missing from TCRdb's copy, which holds only in-frame ones; the method was immunoSEQ multiplex PCR. The repertoire consists of about 64,000 clones, with 80% to 95% occurring once and the leading ten covering approximately 6.3%. The source was peripheral blood, collected 28 days after the second dose of the MenACWY control vaccine. These receptors were taken from an adult who received the MenACWY meningococcal vaccine as a control.

This chain links TRBV19 with TRBJ1-5, with a possible D match to TRBD1 (6 bases). This CDR3 is built from 14 residues. The V end lost 2 bases, the J end lost 5 bases, and 10 bases lay between the germline ends. Germline V gene lookup returns CDR1 LNHDA and CDR2 SQIVND (reference sequence). The CDR3 is CASSISGGDQPQHF. The CDR3 DNA is TGTGCCAGTAGTATATCGGGGGGCGATCAGCCCCAGCATTTT.

The gene calls are TRBV5-6 and TRBJ1-5, with a possible D match to TRBD1 (6 bases). This CDR3 spans 16 amino acids. In germline, CDR1 is SGHDT, CDR2 YYEEEE. Trimming left V 3 bases short and J 3 bases short, with 16 bases between. DNA for the CDR3: TGTGCCAGCAGCTCCGGGGGCAGACACTCCAATCAGCCCCAGCATTTT. Translated: CASSSGGRHSNQPQHF.

The chain recombines TRBV5-1 with TRBJ2-1, with 9 bases aligning to TRBD1. This CDR3 has 13 amino acids. After removal of 3 bases from V and 10 bases from J, the junction contained 5 bases not matched to a gene. From germline, CDR1 is SGHRS and CDR2 YFSETQ. This CDR3 reads CASSWTGEREQFF. CDR3 nucleotide sequence: TGCGCCAGCAGCTGGACAGGGGAGAGAGAGCAGTTCTTC.

The rearrangement joins TRBV10-1 to TRBJ1-3; 7 bases align to TRBD1. With V trimmed by 6 bases and J by 2 bases, 7 bases remained unmatched. Germline values: CDR1 WNHNN, CDR2 SYGVQD (reference sequence). The length of the CDR3 is 15 residues. The CDR3 DNA is TGCGCCAGCAGAAACAGGGGTTCGGCTGGAAACACCATATATTTT. Translation gives CASRNRGSAGNTIYF.

This sequence joins TRBV5-1 and TRBJ2-5, with D perhaps TRBD1 or TRBD2 (5 bases each). The CDR3 totals 14 residues. Deletions cut 0 bases from V and 5 bases from J, with 11 bases between. Per the germline V gene, CDR1 is SGHRS and CDR2 is YFSETQ. Here the CDR3 reads CASSLAEGLETQYF. The CDR3 nucleotides read TGCGCCAGCAGCTTGGCCGAGGGGTTGGAGACCCAGTACTTC.

V usage is TRBV6-4 and J usage is TRBJ1-5, with no clear D. V was trimmed by 5 bases and J by 4 bases, leaving 9 bases between them. The CDR3 loop spans 13 amino acids. Germline V CDR1 and CDR2: MRHNA, SNTAGT. DNA of the CDR3: TGTGCCAGCAGTTTGGACGGTAATCAGCCCCAGCATTTT. Encoded protein: CASSLDGNQPQHF.

J is TRBJ1-1 and V is TRBV30; D is unresolved. Germline-derived CDR1 and CDR2 are GTSNPN and SVGIG (reference sequence). V was pared by 0 bases and J by 7 bases, with 6 bases between. The CDR3 is made up of 11 amino acids. CDR3 nucleotide sequence: TGTGCCTGGAGTGTGGGCAATGAAGCTTTCTTT. Translating gives CAWSVGNEAFF. Filled out from reference TRBV30 and TRBJ1-1, the complete variable domain reads SQTIHQWPATLVQPVGSPLSLECTVEGTSNPNLYWYRQAAGRGLQLLFYSVGIGQISSEVPQNLSASRPQDRQFILSSKKLLLSDSGFYLCAWSVGNEAFFGQGTRLTVV.

The chain links TRBV30 to TRBJ1-5; maybe TRBD1 (6 bases). Germline V gene lookup returns CDR1 GTSNPN and CDR2 SVGIG (reference sequence). The CDR3 has 13 residues. Between the trimmed V and J ends, which lost 5 bases and 2 bases, there was a span of 10 bases. The CDR3 DNA sequence: TGTGCCTGGTCCTCAGGGGGCAATCAGCCCCAGCATTTT. As protein: CAWSSGGNQPQHF.

The genes are TRBV30 and TRBJ1-2; TRBD1 matches 8 bases. V dropped 5 bases and J dropped 8; count of bases not matched to a gene: 7. The CDR3 length is 12 residues. Germline assignment: CDR1 GTSNPN and CDR2 SVGIG (reference sequence). CDR3 loop: CAWGQGSGGYTF. CDR3 coding DNA: TGTGCCTGGGGACAGGGCTCGGGAGGCTACACCTTC. Complete variable domain (other parts from reference TRBV30 and TRBJ1-2): SQTIHQWPATLVQPVGSPLSLECTVEGTSNPNLYWYRQAAGRGLQLLFYSVGIGQISSEVPQNLSASRPQDRQFILSSKKLLLSDSGFYLCAWGQGSGGYTFGSGTRLTVV.

V is TRBV18 and J is TRBJ2-3; 8 bases map to TRBD2. Germline V gene lookup returns CDR1 KGHSH and CDR2 LQKENI. The CDR3 extends over 14 amino acids. J gave up 1 base and V 3 bases, and 0 bases lay outside the gene matches. The CDR3 is CASSPTSGTDTQYF. The CDR3 bases are TGTGCCAGCTCACCGACTAGCGGCACAGATACGCAGTATTTT.

V is TRBV19 and J is TRBJ2-2; tentative D call: TRBD1 (6 bases). Germline V gene lookup returns CDR1 LNHDA and CDR2 SQIVND (reference sequence). The CDR3 is 16 amino acids. The ends were cut back, 3 bases at V and 1 base at J, with 12 bases in the middle. This CDR3 is CASSIPRGGNTGELFF. The CDR3 DNA is TGTGCCAGTAGTATCCCTAGAGGGGGGAACACCGGGGAGCTGTTTTTT. The whole variable domain, filled in from reference TRBV19 and TRBJ2-2, reads DGGITQSPKYLFRKEGQNVTLSCEQNLNHDAMYWYRQDPGQGLRLIYYSQIVNDFQKGDIAEGYSVSREKKESFPLTVTSAQKNPTAFYLCASSIPRGGNTGELFFGEGSRLTVL.

This clone appeared a single time. The CDR3 loop reads CASSHADTQYF. The CDR3 DNA follows: TGCGCCAGCAGCCACGCAGATACGCAGTATTTT. The chain carries TRBV4-1 and TRBJ2-3, with D unclear. V lost 3 bases to trimming and J lost 4 bases, with 2 bases between them. The CDR3 runs 11 residues. In germline, CDR1 is MGHRA, CDR2 YSYEKL.

This chain connects TRBV29-1 to TRBJ2-1, with D possibly matching TRBD2 (6 bases). CDR1 is SQVTM and CDR2 is ANQGSEA in the germline V gene. The CDR3 sequence is 16 residues long. Trimming removed 4 bases at V and 0 bases at J, with 16 bases between. This CDR3 is CSVAGWAGSSYNEQFF. CDR3 in DNA: TGCAGCGTTGCGGGCTGGGCGGGGAGCTCCTACAATGAGCAGTTCTTC.

The V call is TRBV19, the J call TRBJ1-3, with D possibly TRBD1 on 5 matching bases. This CDR3 spans 14 amino acids. Germline-derived CDR1 and CDR2 are LNHDA and SQIVND (reference sequence). Deletions cut 6 bases from V and 7 bases from J, with 16 bases between. The CDR3 DNA is TGTGCCAGTAGCGACTGGGGCCAGCGGAACACCATATATTTT. Translation: CASSDWGQRNTIYF.

V gene TRBV6-5 combines with J gene TRBJ2-5; 7 nucleotides line up with TRBD2. There are 15 residues in the CDR3. Trimming removed 7 bases from V and 0 bases from J; junction bases left unmatched: 8. Germline lookup yields CDR1 MNHEY and CDR2 SVGAGI. The CDR3 coding sequence is TGTGCCAGCAATAACGTCGGGGGGTACCAAGAGACCCAGTACTTC. Translating it yields CASNNVGGYQETQYF.

This chain uses TRBV2 with TRBJ1-5; D is possibly TRBD1 (5 bases). With 4 bases removed from V and 7 bases from J, the gap between germline ends came to 14 bases. Looked up from germline, CDR1 is SNHLY and CDR2 is FYNNEI. The CDR3 spans 14 residues. As DNA, the CDR3 is TGTGCCAGCAGTGCAGAGGGGACGAGGCAGCCCCAGCATTTT. It codes for CASSAEGTRQPQHF.

The J gene is TRBJ1-6, the V gene TRBV19, with no clear D. The CDR3 is made up of 16 amino acids. Germline V gene sequence: CDR1 LNHDA, CDR2 SQIVND (reference sequence). The germline V and J ends were trimmed by 7 bases and 3 bases, with 16 bases remaining between them. In DNA form, the CDR3 reads TGTGCCAGTAACGAATTTTCCGGAGGCTATAATTCACCCCTCCACTTT. It specifies CASNEFSGGYNSPLHF.

The gene calls are TRBV7-3 and TRBJ2-7, with D perhaps TRBD2 (5 bases). CDR3 length: 13 residues. Germline values: CDR1 SGHTA, CDR2 FQGTGA. V was clipped by 6 bases and J by 3 bases, with 12 bases between them. The CDR3 DNA reads as TGTGCCAGCAGTCAGAGAGGGAGCTACGAGCAGTACTTC. Its protein is CASSQRGSYEQYF. Combining the CDR3 with reference TRBV7-3 and TRBJ2-7 gives the whole variable domain GAGVSQTPSNKVTEKGKYVELRCDPISGHTALYWYRQSLGQGPEFLIYFQGTGAADDSGLPNDRFFAVRPEGSVSTLKIQRTERGDSAVYLCASSQRGSYEQYFGPGTRLTVT.